This TCR beta chain was sequenced during a study of blood T cell repertoires in COVID-19. Study as a whole: The samples span acute and convalescent COVID-19 from the United States, Italy and Spain. Nucleic acid was either cDNA or gDNA, and it came from T cells, B-cell-depleted T cells, or PBMCs.

This CDR3 comprises 13 residues. The germline V gene encodes CDR1 SGHKS and CDR2 YYEKEE (reference sequence). With 1 base removed from V and 3 bases from J, the gap between germline ends came to 7 bases. Methods used by the authors: Reference gene primers were amplified, and this amplification served to estimate nucleated cell counts. Using immunoSEQ multiplex PCR, the repertoire was profiled, and TCRdb retains in-frame clones only, with some absent. The V and J calls and the clone size are those of that table, but D and trimming were determined from the DNA. The sample carries about 120,000 clones, roughly 81% recorded once.

The TCR sequence derives from a human donor in a cohort sampled during active COVID-19. Sequencing was carried out using peripheral blood. The chain has TRBV5-5 and TRBJ1-1; D is unclear. Here the CDR3 DNA reads TGTGCCAGCAGCTTGCTATTCGACACTGAAGCTTTCTTT. Translated, it gives CASSLLFDTEAFF.